Each of the 16 T cell receptor beta chains below was sequenced from the same sample in a study of blood T cell repertoires in COVID-19. Method: immunoSEQ multiplex PCR; TCRdb's copy keeps in-frame clones and lacks some. The sample includes a few hundred thousand clones, 88% of them seen just once. The source material was peripheral blood. The receptors stem from a man in his 60s who had recovered from COVID-19.

The chain is built from TRBV5-4 and TRBJ2-4; TRBD1 agrees at 11 bases. Trimming at V came to 0 bases and at J to 7 bases, leaving 3 bases not matched to a gene. The CDR3 contains 15 residues. Germline values: CDR1 SGHNT, CDR2 YYREEE (reference sequence). CDR3 loop: CASSLAGQGANIQYF. The DNA of the CDR3 is TGTGCCAGCAGCTTGGCCGGACAGGGGGCGAACATTCAGTACTTC.

This chain connects TRBV4-2 to TRBJ1-1; maybe TRBD1 (6 bases). V gave up 4 bases and J gave up 5 bases, with 14 bases separating them. Germline V gene data show CDR1 as LGHNA and CDR2 as YNFKEQ. This CDR3 comprises 14 residues. The CDR3 is CASSRRQAETEAFF. The CDR3 DNA reads TGTGCCAGCAGCCGTCGACAGGCGGAGACTGAAGCTTTCTTT.

This clone was seen once. The CDR3 coding sequence is TGTGCCAGTAGTAGGGAGGGGGAATTTCAGCCCCAGCATTTT. Translated: CASSREGEFQPQHF. The chain is built from TRBV19 and TRBJ1-5; D perhaps matches TRBD1 (6 bases). There are 14 residues in the CDR3. V lost 4 bases, J lost 6 bases, and 13 bases lay in between. Germline CDR1 LNHDA, CDR2 SQIVND (reference sequence).

This chain links TRBV9 with TRBJ1-2; D gene uncertain. From germline, CDR1 is SGDLS and CDR2 YYNGEE. Trimming left V 0 bases short and J 8 bases short, with 11 bases between. This CDR3 contains 13 residues. The CDR3 DNA follows: TGTGCCAGCAGCGTAGGGGGAGTGTACGGCTACACCTTC. Translated: CASSVGGVYGYTF.

V usage is TRBV5-1 and J usage is TRBJ1-6, with 9 nucleotides matching TRBD1. The germline gives CDR1 SGHRS, CDR2 YFSETQ. CDR3 length equals 16 residues. With 4 bases clipped from V and 6 bases from J, the junction kept 8 bases outside the gene matches. This chain's CDR3 is CASSAGTGRGNSPLHF. The CDR3, as DNA: TGCGCCAGCAGCGCGGGGACAGGGAGAGGTAATTCACCCCTCCACTTT.

The rearrangement uses TRBV5-1 and TRBJ2-7; D possibly corresponds to TRBD1 (6 bases). This CDR3 is 14 amino acids long. V was shortened by 2 bases and J by 2 bases, with 11 bases between the two germline ends. Germline loops: CDR1 SGHRS, CDR2 YFSETQ. Here the CDR3 DNA reads TGCGCCAGCAGCTTTTCAGGGGCCCCCTACGAGCAGTACTTC. Its translation is CASSFSGAPYEQYF.

This clone was found once. The chain has TRBV5-4 and TRBJ1-1, with TRBD1 matching over 7 bases. Germline CDR1 SGHNT, CDR2 YYREEE (reference sequence). Trimming removed 0 bases from V and 8 bases from J; junction bases left unmatched: 7. This CDR3 region has 14 residues. In nucleotides, the CDR3 is TGTGCCAGCAGCTTGGGTGGGACAGTGGCAGAAGCTTTCTTT. Protein sequence: CASSLGGTVAEAFF.

The chain carries TRBV6-1 and TRBJ1-3; 8 bases match TRBD1. The CDR3 loop spans 14 amino acids. Germline trimming cut 3 bases from V and 8 bases from J; bases unmatched to any gene: 6. Germline assignment: CDR1 MNHNS and CDR2 SASEGT. CDR3 loop: CASSDLTGVHTIYF. CDR3 nucleotides: TGTGCCAGCAGTGATCTGACAGGGGTACACACCATATATTTT.

The V gene is TRBV6-5, the J gene TRBJ1-2; D is perhaps TRBD1 (6 bases). Deletions cut 6 bases from V and 7 bases from J, with 18 bases between. Germline V gives CDR1 MNHEY, CDR2 SVGAGI. The CDR3 is 14 amino acids. The CDR3 DNA is TGTGCCAGCAGAAAGCCAGGGGAGGGACTTGGCTACACCTTC. Its protein product is CASRKPGEGLGYTF.

J is TRBJ2-3 and V is TRBV11-2, with 10 bases matching TRBD2. The CDR3 is 15 amino acids. From germline, CDR1 is SGHAT and CDR2 FQNNGV. V trimming: 2 bases; J trimming: 1 base; junction bases outside the gene matches: 0. This CDR3 reads CASSLLAGGTDTQYF. The CDR3 region has the DNA TGTGCCAGCAGCTTACTAGCGGGGGGCACAGATACGCAGTATTTT.

This clone turned up a few times. The chain couples TRBV6-5 to TRBJ2-3, with 10 bases aligning to TRBD1. Unmatched junction bases numbered 13, after V lost 6 bases and J lost 10 bases. Germline loops: CDR1 MNHEY, CDR2 SVGAGI. The CDR3 extends over 15 amino acids. CDR3 in DNA: TGTGCCAGCAGCCTCGGGACAGGGGAAGGGAAGGCGCAGTATTTT. It is translated as CASSLGTGEGKAQYF.

This clone was recorded once. The V call is TRBV19, the J call TRBJ1-1, with D unresolved. V lost 7 bases to trimming and J lost 0 bases, with 12 bases between them. This CDR3 has 14 amino acids. Germline V gene sequence: CDR1 LNHDA, CDR2 SQIVND (reference sequence). CDR3 loop: CASTPNILNTEAFF. The CDR3 nucleotides read TGTGCCAGTACCCCGAACATATTGAACACTGAAGCTTTCTTT.

The V call is TRBV5-1, the J call TRBJ2-1; the D gene is possibly TRBD1 (5 bases). V shed 2 bases and J shed 3 bases, with 18 bases lying between them. CDR3 length: 17 amino acids. CDR1 and CDR2 (germline): SGHRS, YFSETQ. CDR3 nucleotides: TGCGCCAGCAGCTTAAGAAGTTCGGCAGGGCTCTACAATGAGCAGTTCTTC. This encodes CASSLRSSAGLYNEQFF.

The chain couples TRBV9 to TRBJ1-4, with 10 bases identical to TRBD1. In germline, CDR1 is SGDLS, CDR2 YYNGEE. CDR3 size: 16 residues. V was pared by 3 bases and J by 0 bases, with 2 bases of the junction left unmatched. CDR3 residues: CASSEGQGTTNEKLFF. CDR3 DNA sequence: TGTGCCAGCAGCGAGGGACAGGGGACAACTAATGAAAAACTGTTTTTT.

The J gene is TRBJ2-5, the V gene TRBV11-3; TRBD1 is a possible D gene (6 bases). The V end lost 1 base, the J end lost 5 bases, and 8 bases lay between the germline ends. CDR1 and CDR2 (germline): SGHNT, YENEEA. CDR3 length: 13 amino acids. The CDR3 reads CASSLGGQETQYF. CDR3 nucleotide sequence: TGTGCCAGCAGCTTAGGGGGGCAGGAGACCCAGTACTTC.

The chain uses TRBV7-2 and TRBJ2-7; a weak D match, TRBD1 (6 bases). This CDR3 contains 18 residues. Germline CDR1 reads SGHTA; CDR2 reads FQGNSA. The V gene lost 2 bases and the J gene lost 2 bases, with 22 bases spanning the gap. CDR3 nucleotide sequence: TGTGCCAGCAGCTTAAAGAGTTCGTCAGGGGCCGAGACCTACGAGCAGTACTTC. As protein: CASSLKSSSGAETYEQYF. Full variable domain (remainder filled in from reference TRBV7-2 and TRBJ2-7): GAGVSQSPSNKVTEKGKDVELRCDPISGHTALYWYRQSLGQGLEFLIYFQGNSAPDKSGLPSDRFSAERTGGSVSTLTIQRTQQEDSAVYLCASSLKSSSGAETYEQYFGPGTRLTVT.